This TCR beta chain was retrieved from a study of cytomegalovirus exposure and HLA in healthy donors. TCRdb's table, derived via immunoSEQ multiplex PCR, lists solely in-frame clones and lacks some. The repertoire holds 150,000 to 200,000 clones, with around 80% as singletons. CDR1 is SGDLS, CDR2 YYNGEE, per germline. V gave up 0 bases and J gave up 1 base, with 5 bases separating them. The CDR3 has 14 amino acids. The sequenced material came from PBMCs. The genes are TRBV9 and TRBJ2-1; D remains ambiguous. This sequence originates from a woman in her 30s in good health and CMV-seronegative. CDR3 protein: CASSVGQSYNEQFF. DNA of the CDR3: TGTGCCAGCAGCGTAGGACAATCCTACAATGAGCAGTTCTTC.